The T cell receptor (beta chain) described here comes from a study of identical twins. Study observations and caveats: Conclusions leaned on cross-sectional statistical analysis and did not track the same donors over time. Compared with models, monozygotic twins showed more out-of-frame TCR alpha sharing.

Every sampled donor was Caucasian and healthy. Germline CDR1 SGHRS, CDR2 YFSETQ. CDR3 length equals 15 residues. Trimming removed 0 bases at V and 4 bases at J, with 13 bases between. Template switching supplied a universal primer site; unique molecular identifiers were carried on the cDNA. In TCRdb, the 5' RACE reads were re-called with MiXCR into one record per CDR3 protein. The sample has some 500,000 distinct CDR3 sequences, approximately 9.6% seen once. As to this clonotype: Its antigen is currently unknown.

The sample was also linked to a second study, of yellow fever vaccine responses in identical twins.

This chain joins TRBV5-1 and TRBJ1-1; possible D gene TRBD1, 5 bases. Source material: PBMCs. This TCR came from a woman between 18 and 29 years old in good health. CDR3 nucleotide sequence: TGCGCCAGCAGCTTGGAACAGGTTCAGGGCACTGAAGCTTTCTTT. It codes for CASSLEQVQGTEAFF.